This is a list of T cell receptor beta chains from one sample in a study of T-cell memory formation after mild COVID-19. One entry per CDR3 protein, called by TCRdb with MiXCR from the 5' RACE reads. Of around 250,000 distinct CDR3 sequences in the sample, around 16% were seen once. Source material: PBMCs or a T cell subset sorted from them (not recorded which). These TCRs come from a man between 18 and 29 years old who had mild COVID-19 (a few samples of this study predate the infection). Cell type and time point are not known. CDR3s include the opening cysteine and the closing phenylalanine or tryptophan. D genes are given only for firm matches. Size is omitted from some rows. Given values are once, few, many or a class for expanded clones.

v_call	j_call	clone_size	d_call	cdr3_aa	cdr3_nt
TRBV6-5	TRBJ2-1	few	-	CASSGEAREQFF	TGTGCCAGCAGCGGAGAGGCAAGGGAGCAGTTCTTC
TRBV9	TRBJ2-2	many	TRBD2	CASSVGLAGNTGELFF	TGTGCCAGCAGCGTAGGACTAGCGGGGAACACCGGGGAGCTGTTTTTT
TRBV5-5	TRBJ2-2	-	TRBD2	CASSPGLAGKVGELFF	TGTGCCAGCAGCCCGGGACTAGCGGGCAAAGTAGGGGAGCTGTTTTTT
TRBV12-3/TRBV12-4	TRBJ1-1	few	-	CASSLATEAFF	TGTGCTAGCAGCTTAGCCACTGAAGCTTTCTTT
TRBV7-3	TRBJ2-1	many	-	CASSPYQTGEQFF	TGTGCCAGCAGCCCATATCAGACGGGTGAGCAGTTCTTC
TRBV5-1	TRBJ2-3	few	-	CASSSEGDDTQYF	TGCGCCAGCAGCTCGGAGGGGGACGATACGCAGTATTTT
TRBV28	TRBJ2-1	-	TRBD2	CASSPWSGGNNEQFF	TGTGCCAGCAGTCCGTGGAGCGGGGGGAACAATGAGCAGTTCTTC
TRBV7-2	TRBJ1-5	few	TRBD1	CASSLQGLWGGEPQHF	TGTGCCAGCAGCCTACAGGGGCTGTGGGGTGGGGAGCCCCAGCATTTT
TRBV4-1	TRBJ2-3	few	TRBD2	CASSQPLRGFTDTQYF	TGCGCCAGCAGCCAACCATTGCGGGGGTTCACAGATACGCAGTATTTT
TRBV7-9	TRBJ2-4	few	-	CASSFQGQSLAKNIQYF	TGTGCCAGCAGCTTCCAAGGGCAGTCGTTAGCCAAAAACATTCAGTACTTC
TRBV7-9	TRBJ1-2	few	TRBD1	CASSFPTGEGYTF	TGTGCCAGCAGCTTCCCGACAGGGGAAGGCTACACCTTC
TRBV18	TRBJ2-7	few	-	CASSPRGIAYEQYF	TGTGCCAGCTCACCCCGAGGGATTGCCTACGAGCAGTACTTC
TRBV7-7	TRBJ2-1	-	TRBD1	CASSHGQGARDEQFF	TGTGCTAGCAGCCACGGACAGGGGGCAAGGGATGAGCAGTTCTTC
TRBV20-1	TRBJ1-1	few	-	CSAKVSSGTEAFF	TGCAGTGCCAAAGTAAGTTCGGGCACTGAAGCTTTCTTT
TRBV5-1	TRBJ2-1	-	-	CASSHSSGTKGEQFF	TGCGCCAGCAGCCATTCGTCCGGGACAAAGGGTGAGCAGTTCTTC
TRBV7-2	TRBJ1-2	few	-	CASSLGGGHYGYTF	TGTGCCAGCAGCTTAGGGGGCGGCCACTATGGCTACACCTTC
TRBV4-2	TRBJ2-3	-	-	CASSPQYTGGSTDTQYF	TGTGCCAGCAGCCCCCAATACACCGGTGGGAGCACAGATACGCAGTATTTT
TRBV7-9	TRBJ1-5	once	-	CASSFRFGRVAYQPQHF	TGTGCCAGCAGCTTTCGATTTGGCAGGGTGGCTTATCAGCCCCAGCATTTT
TRBV6-2/TRBV6-3	TRBJ2-7	many	-	CASSYSGTGTLYEQYF	TGTGCCAGCAGTTACTCCGGGACGGGGACTCTCTACGAGCAGTACTTC
TRBV4-3	TRBJ1-2	-	-	CASSPLISVRGGYTF	TGCGCCAGCAGCCCACTCATCTCTGTCCGGGGTGGCTACACCTTC
TRBV6-2/TRBV6-3	TRBJ2-4	-	TRBD2	CASTRLAGLAKNIQYF	TGTGCCAGCACCCGCCTAGCGGGACTAGCCAAAAACATTCAGTACTTC
TRBV7-8	TRBJ2-7	-	-	CASSPPDGAYEQYF	TGTGCCAGCAGCCCACCCGACGGAGCCTACGAGCAGTACTTC
TRBV5-6	TRBJ1-2	few	-	CASTWGQGIFYTF	TGTGCCAGCACCTGGGGCCAAGGAATATTCTACACCTTC
TRBV27	TRBJ1-6	-	-	CASSLSLGWTNSPLHF	TGTGCCAGCAGTTTATCCCTTGGGTGGACTAATTCACCCCTCCACTTT
TRBV6-5	TRBJ1-2	-	-	CASSPQAHYGYTF	TGTGCCAGCAGCCCACAAGCCCACTATGGCTACACCTTC
TRBV11-2	TRBJ1-1	-	-	CASSYTAMNTEAFF	TGTGCCAGCAGCTATACAGCTATGAACACTGAAGCTTTCTTT
TRBV7-2	TRBJ1-2	few	-	CASSLWRVNYGYTF	TGTGCCAGCAGCTTATGGAGGGTCAACTATGGCTACACCTTC
TRBV2	TRBJ1-1	few	-	CASSIYRVLSEAFF	TGTGCCAGCAGCATATACAGGGTCCTCTCCGAAGCTTTCTTT
TRBV5-1	TRBJ2-5	-	-	CASSTRLIQETQYF	TGCGCCAGCAGCACCAGACTGATTCAAGAGACCCAGTACTTC
TRBV9	TRBJ2-1	few	-	CASLDCSPFF	TGTGCCAGCCTAGACTGTTCTCCGTTCTTC
TRBV24-1	TRBJ2-3	-	-	CATATADTQYF	TGTGCCACCGCGACGGCAGATACGCAGTATTTT
TRBV12-3/TRBV12-4	TRBJ2-5	-	-	CASSTLQETQYF	TGTGCCAGCAGTACCCTCCAAGAGACCCAGTACTTC
TRBV2	TRBJ2-2	few	-	CASTPGRGTGELFF	TGTGCCAGCACCCCCGGGCGCGGCACCGGGGAGCTGTTTTTT
TRBV6-2/TRBV6-3	TRBJ1-1	-	TRBD1	CASSYPYGQGRPEAFF	TGTGCCAGCAGTTACCCTTACGGACAGGGCCGACCTGAAGCTTTCTTT
TRBV5-1	TRBJ2-7	few	TRBD2	CASSLGTSSSYEQYF	TGCGCCAGCAGTCTTGGGACTAGCAGCTCCTACGAGCAGTACTTC
TRBV4-3	TRBJ2-1	few	TRBD2	CASSVGLAGGEQFF	TGCGCCAGCAGCGTAGGACTAGCGGGAGGTGAGCAGTTCTTC
TRBV7-8	TRBJ2-1	many	-	CASSLGGGYVGEQFF	TGTGCCAGCAGCTTAGGGGGGGGCTACGTTGGTGAGCAGTTCTTC
TRBV3-1	TRBJ1-2	many	-	CASRGVAGYGYTF	TGTGCCAGCCGGGGGGTGGCGGGCTATGGCTACACCTTC
TRBV6-1	TRBJ1-2	few	TRBD1	CASGVDRGEVGTF	TGTGCCAGCGGGGTCGACAGGGGGGAAGTTGGCACCTTC
TRBV20-1	TRBJ1-4	-	-	CSGAEGKKLFF	TGCAGTGGGGCGGAGGGAAAAAAACTGTTTTTT
TRBV24-1	TRBJ2-3	few	-	CATSDRRDFTDTQYF	TGTGCCACCAGTGACCGTAGGGACTTCACAGATACGCAGTATTTT
TRBV7-2	TRBJ2-7	few	-	CASSQFGSYEQYF	TGTGCCAGCAGCCAATTCGGTTCCTACGAGCAGTACTTC
TRBV15	TRBJ2-1	few	-	CATSRPFGGSLYNEQFF	TGTGCCACCAGCAGACCTTTTGGGGGATCTCTCTACAATGAGCAGTTCTTC
TRBV7-6	TRBJ1-1	-	-	CASSPKGTEAFF	TGTGCCAGCAGCCCCAAAGGCACTGAAGCTTTCTTT
TRBV20-1	TRBJ2-7	few	-	CSARAGTTFGQYF	TGCAGTGCTAGAGCCGGGACCACTTTTGGGCAGTACTTC
TRBV6-1	TRBJ2-1	-	-	CASSAGNILYNEQFF	TGTGCCAGCAGTGCGGGGAATATCCTTTACAATGAGCAGTTCTTC
TRBV11-2	TRBJ1-4	few	TRBD1	CASSFPDRAGEKLFF	TGTGCCAGCAGCTTTCCCGACAGGGCCGGTGAAAAACTGTTTTTT
TRBV29-1	TRBJ2-2	few	-	CSVDGGRDTGELFF	TGCAGCGTTGATGGGGGGCGGGACACCGGGGAGCTGTTTTTT
TRBV6-5	TRBJ1-1	-	-	CACGNTEAFF	TGTGCTTGTGGGAACACTGAAGCTTTCTTT
TRBV12-3/TRBV12-4	TRBJ1-2	few	TRBD1	CASRGGGWGYGYTF	TGTGCCAGCAGAGGAGGGGGCTGGGGCTATGGCTACACCTTC